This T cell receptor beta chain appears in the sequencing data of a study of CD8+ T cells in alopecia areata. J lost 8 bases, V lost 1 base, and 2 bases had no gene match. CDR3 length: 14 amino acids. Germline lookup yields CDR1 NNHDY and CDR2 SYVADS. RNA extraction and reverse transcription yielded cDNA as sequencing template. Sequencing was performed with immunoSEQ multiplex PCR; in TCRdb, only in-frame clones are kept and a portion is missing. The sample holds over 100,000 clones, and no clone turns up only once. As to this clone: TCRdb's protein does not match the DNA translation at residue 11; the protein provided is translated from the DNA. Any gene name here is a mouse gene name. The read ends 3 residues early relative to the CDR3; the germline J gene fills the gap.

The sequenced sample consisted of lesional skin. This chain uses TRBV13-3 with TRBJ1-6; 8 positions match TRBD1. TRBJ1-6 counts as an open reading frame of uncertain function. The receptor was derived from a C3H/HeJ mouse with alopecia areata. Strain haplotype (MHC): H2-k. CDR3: CASSDQGADSPLYF. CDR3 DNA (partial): TGTGCCAGCAGTGATCAGGGGGCGGATTCGCCC.